This T cell receptor beta chain was profiled in a study of T cell repertoires in cytomegalovirus infection. Study in general: Carrying CMV and the relevant HLA type showed in public TCR beta signatures.

The trim removed 9 bases at V and 4 bases at J, leaving 6 bases unmatched. CDR1 and CDR2 from the germline V gene are LNHDA and SQIVND (reference sequence). The CDR3 is 13 residues long. TCRdb redid the calling of the reads with MiXCR, one entry per CDR3 protein. Seen here are 290,000 or so distinct CDR3 sequences, roughly 24% observed once, and the top ten hold around 14%. Input material: PBMCs. The V and J genes are TRBV19 and TRBJ1-3; 7 bases line up with TRBD1. This TCR was sampled from a human donor in good health (CMV status not recorded). Some clones in this sample may be carry-over from other donors' samples. CDR3 loop: CASGQDRGNTIYF. DNA of the CDR3: TGTGCCAGCGGACAGGACAGAGGAAACACCATATATTTT.